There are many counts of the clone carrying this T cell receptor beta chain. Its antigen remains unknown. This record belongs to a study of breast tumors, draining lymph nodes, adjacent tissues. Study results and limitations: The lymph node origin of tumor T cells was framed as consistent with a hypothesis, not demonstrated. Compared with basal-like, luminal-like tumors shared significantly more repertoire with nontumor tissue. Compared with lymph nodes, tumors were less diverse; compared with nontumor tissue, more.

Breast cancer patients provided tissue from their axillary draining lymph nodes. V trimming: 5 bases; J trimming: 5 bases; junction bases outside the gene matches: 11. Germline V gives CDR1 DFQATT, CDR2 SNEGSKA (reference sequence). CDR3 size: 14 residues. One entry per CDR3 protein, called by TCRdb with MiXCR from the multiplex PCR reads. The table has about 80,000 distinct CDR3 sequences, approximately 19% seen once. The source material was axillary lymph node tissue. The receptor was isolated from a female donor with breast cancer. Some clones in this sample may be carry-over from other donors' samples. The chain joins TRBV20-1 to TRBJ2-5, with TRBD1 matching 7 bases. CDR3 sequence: CSAEDRRSVETQYF. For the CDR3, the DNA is TGCAGTGCTGAGGACAGGAGGAGTGTCGAGACCCAGTACTTC.